The 9 T cell receptor beta chains listed next were all sequenced from one sample in a study of shared clonotypes between healthy human individuals. TCRdb's copy holds only in-frame clones and misses some; the assay was immunoSEQ multiplex PCR. The sample has some 2.1 million clones, roughly 96% seen once; the top ten hold approximately 0.13%. Sequencing was performed on naive CD4+ T cells sorted from blood. The subset denotes: CD45RA+ positively selected. These receptors all stem from a man between 18 and 35 years old in good health.

This chain links TRBV18 with TRBJ1-6, with a weak D call TRBD1 (6 bases). V was pared by 2 bases and J by 7 bases, with 9 bases between. This CDR3 region has 14 residues. CDR1 KGHSH and CDR2 LQKENI come from the germline V gene. The CDR3 protein is CASSPETGNSPLHF. The CDR3 bases are TGTGCCAGCTCACCAGAGACAGGAAATTCACCCCTCCACTTT.

The chain carries TRBV28 and TRBJ1-6; D is ambiguous. This CDR3 has 15 amino acids. Trimming stripped 5 bases from V and 5 bases from J, with 13 bases between. The V gene's germline CDR1 is MDHEN and CDR2 SYDVKM. The CDR3 loop is CASSGHAGNNSPLHF. CDR3 DNA: TGTGCCAGCAGTGGCCATGCGGGGAATAATTCACCCCTCCACTTT.

The chain joins TRBV9 to TRBJ2-7; 14 bases line up with TRBD2. J gave up 5 bases and V 2 bases, and 6 bases lay outside the gene matches. CDR3 size: 16 residues. Germline-derived CDR1 and CDR2 are SGDLS and YYNGEE. The CDR3 spells CASSVGGTSGGNEQYF. In DNA, the CDR3 is TGTGCCAGCAGCGTCGGCGGGACTAGCGGGGGAAACGAGCAGTACTTC.

V usage is TRBV11-2 and J usage is TRBJ2-1; 12 bases are a match to TRBD1. From germline, CDR1 is SGHAT and CDR2 FQNNGV. The J segment lost 8 bases and the V segment lost 3 bases, leaving 5 bases of the junction unmatched. The CDR3 is made up of 15 amino acids. In DNA, the CDR3 is TGTGCCAGCAGCTTTCCGGGACAGGGGGCGTATGAGCAGTTCTTC. Translation gives CASSFPGQGAYEQFF.

The V and J genes are TRBV4-1 and TRBJ2-3; TRBD2 agrees at 11 bases. The germline V gene has CDR1 MGHRA and CDR2 YSYEKL. CDR3 length equals 16 residues. V lost 4 bases to trimming and J lost 4 bases; unmatched junction nucleotides: 7. DNA of the CDR3: TGCGCCAGCAGCCTGCTAGCGGGAGGTGGTGCAGATACGCAGTATTTT. Translating gives CASSLLAGGGADTQYF.

V and J are TRBV4-2 and TRBJ2-2, with TRBD1 matching over 7 bases. CDR1 and CDR2 (germline): LGHNA, YNFKEQ. This CDR3 spans 17 amino acids. Trimming at V came to 1 base and at J to 5 bases, leaving 10 bases not matched to a gene. CDR3 protein: CASSQGGSQQGTGELFF. The CDR3 bases are TGTGCCAGCAGCCAAGGGGGTTCCCAACAGGGGACCGGGGAGCTGTTTTTT.

The chain carries TRBV10-3 and TRBJ2-7; 7 nucleotides match TRBD1. V shed 4 bases, J shed 4 bases, and the junction held 4 bases outside the gene matches. The CDR3 consists of 13 residues. Germline CDR1 is ENHRY and CDR2 is SYGVKD. The CDR3: CAISAGQDYEQYF. CDR3 coding DNA: TGTGCCATCAGTGCTGGACAGGATTACGAGCAGTACTTC.

This chain uses TRBV19 with TRBJ1-5; D remains ambiguous. CDR3 length equals 14 residues. Trimming took off 10 bases at V and 2 bases at J, with 15 bases between the two ends. Germline CDR1 LNHDA, CDR2 SQIVND (reference sequence). The CDR3 DNA sequence: TGTGCCACCAAAGAAGGAGTGGGCAATCAGCCCCAGCATTTT. Translating it yields CATKEGVGNQPQHF.

The chain combines TRBV15 with TRBJ1-6; D possibly corresponds to TRBD1 (6 bases). The V gene's germline CDR1 is LNHNV and CDR2 YYDKDF (reference sequence). Between the trimmed V and J ends, which lost 0 bases and 7 bases, there was a span of 16 bases. The CDR3 runs 17 residues. DNA for the CDR3: TGTGCCACCAGCAGAGATAGACAGGCAACCCTAAATTCACCCCTCCACTTT. It specifies CATSRDRQATLNSPLHF.